This T cell receptor (beta chain) was captured in a study of OX40 agonist ivuxolimab in advanced cancers. Study background: Patients received the agonistic anti-OX40 (CD134) antibody ivuxolimab.

The CDR3 is 16 amino acids. The V end lost 2 bases, the J end lost 4 bases, and 14 bases lay between the germline ends. From germline, CDR1 is SEHNR and CDR2 FQNEAQ (reference sequence). Here immunoSEQ multiplex PCR was the method, and the copy in TCRdb shows in-frame clones only, minus some. Counted here are 75,000 to 100,000 clones, roughly 90% occurring once; the ten biggest clones make up about 0.31%. Sequenced material: CD4+ or CD8+ T cells sorted from blood, taken in a trial of the OX40 agonist ivuxolimab. The chain has TRBV7-9 and TRBJ2-2; D may match TRBD1 or TRBD2 (5 bases each). This sequence originates from an adult with an advanced solid tumor such as melanoma, head and neck, liver or kidney cancer. This CDR3 is CASSLTFTRGTGELFF. For the CDR3, the DNA is TGTGCCAGCAGCTTAACATTTACTAGGGGCACCGGGGAGCTGTTTTTT.